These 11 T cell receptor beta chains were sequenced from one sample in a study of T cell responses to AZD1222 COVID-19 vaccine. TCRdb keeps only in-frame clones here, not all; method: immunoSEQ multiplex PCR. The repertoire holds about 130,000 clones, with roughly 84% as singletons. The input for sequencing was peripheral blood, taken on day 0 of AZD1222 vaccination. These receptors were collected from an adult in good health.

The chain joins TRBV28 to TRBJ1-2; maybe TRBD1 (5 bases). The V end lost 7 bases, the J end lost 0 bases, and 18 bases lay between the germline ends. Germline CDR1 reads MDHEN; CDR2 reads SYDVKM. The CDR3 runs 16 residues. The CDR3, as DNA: TGTGCCAGCACGAGATCGGTGGGGCCGACTAACTATGGCTACACCTTC. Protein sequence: CASTRSVGPTNYGYTF.

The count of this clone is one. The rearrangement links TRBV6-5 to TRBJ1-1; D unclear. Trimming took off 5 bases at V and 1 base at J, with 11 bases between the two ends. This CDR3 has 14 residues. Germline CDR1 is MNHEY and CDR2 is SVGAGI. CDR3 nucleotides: TGTGCCAGCAGTCCTAGTATGCCGAACACTGAAGCTTTCTTT. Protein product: CASSPSMPNTEAFF.

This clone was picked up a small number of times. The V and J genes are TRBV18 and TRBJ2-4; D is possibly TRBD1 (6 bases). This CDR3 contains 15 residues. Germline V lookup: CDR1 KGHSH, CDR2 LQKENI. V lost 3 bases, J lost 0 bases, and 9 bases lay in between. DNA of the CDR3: TGTGCCAGCTCACCCGGACAGCTAGCCAAAAACATTCAGTACTTC. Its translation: CASSPGQLAKNIQYF.

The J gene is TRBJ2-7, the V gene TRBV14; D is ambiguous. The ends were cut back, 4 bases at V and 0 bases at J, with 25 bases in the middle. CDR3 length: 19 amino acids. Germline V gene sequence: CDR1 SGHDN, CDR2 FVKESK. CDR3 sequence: CASSLTPLLSRKSSYEQYF. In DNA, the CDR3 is TGTGCCAGCAGCCTTACCCCGCTTCTTTCTCGGAAAAGCTCCTACGAGCAGTACTTC. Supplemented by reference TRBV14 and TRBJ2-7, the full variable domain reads EAGVTQFPSHSVIEKGQTVTLRCDPISGHDNLYWYRRVMGKEIKFLLHFVKESKQDESGMPNNRFLAERTGGTYSTLKVQPAELEDSGVYFCASSLTPLLSRKSSYEQYFGPGTRLTVT.

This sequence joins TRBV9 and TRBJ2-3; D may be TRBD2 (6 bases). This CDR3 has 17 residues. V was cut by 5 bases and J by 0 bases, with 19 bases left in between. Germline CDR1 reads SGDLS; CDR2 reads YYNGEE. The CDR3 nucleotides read TGTGCCAGCAGTCCTTTTTGGAGGAGCGGGAGCACAGATACGCAGTATTTT. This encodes CASSPFWRSGSTDTQYF.

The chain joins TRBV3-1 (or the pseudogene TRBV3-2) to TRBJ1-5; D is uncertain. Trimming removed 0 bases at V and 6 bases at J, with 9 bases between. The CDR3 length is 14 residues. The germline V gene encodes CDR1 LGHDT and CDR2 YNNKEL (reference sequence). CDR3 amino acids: CASSQDMGFQPQHF. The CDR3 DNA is TGTGCCAGCAGCCAAGATATGGGGTTTCAGCCCCAGCATTTT.

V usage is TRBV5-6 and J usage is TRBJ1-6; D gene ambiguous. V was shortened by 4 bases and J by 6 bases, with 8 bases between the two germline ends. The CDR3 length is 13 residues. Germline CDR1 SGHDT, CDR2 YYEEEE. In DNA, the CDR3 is TGTGCCAGCAGCACTATGTCTAATTCACCCCTCCACTTT. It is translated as CASSTMSNSPLHF.

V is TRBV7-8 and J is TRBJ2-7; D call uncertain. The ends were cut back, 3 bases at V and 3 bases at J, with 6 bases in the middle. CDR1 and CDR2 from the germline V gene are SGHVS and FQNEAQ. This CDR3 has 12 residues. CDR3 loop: CASSFPGYEQYF. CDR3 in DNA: TGTGCCAGCAGCTTCCCTGGCTACGAGCAGTACTTC. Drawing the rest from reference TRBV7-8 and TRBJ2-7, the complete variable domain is GAGVSQSPRYKVAKRGQDVALRCDPISGHVSLFWYQQALGQGPEFLTYFQNEAQLDKSGLPSDRFFAERPEGSVSTLKIQRTQQEDSAVYLCASSFPGYEQYFGPGTRLTVT.

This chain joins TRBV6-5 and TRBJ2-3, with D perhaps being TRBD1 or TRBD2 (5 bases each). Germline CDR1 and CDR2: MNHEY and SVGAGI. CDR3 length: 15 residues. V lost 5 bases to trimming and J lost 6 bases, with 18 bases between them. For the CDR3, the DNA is TGTGCCAGCAGTCCTCGGACCTTTGAGGGGGATACGCAGTATTTT. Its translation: CASSPRTFEGDTQYF.

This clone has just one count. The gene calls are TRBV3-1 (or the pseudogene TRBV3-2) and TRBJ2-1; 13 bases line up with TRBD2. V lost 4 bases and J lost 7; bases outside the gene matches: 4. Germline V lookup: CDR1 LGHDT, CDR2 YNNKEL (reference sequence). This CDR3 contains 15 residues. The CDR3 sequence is CASSPGLAGLNEQFF. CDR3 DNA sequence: TGTGCCAGCAGCCCGGGACTAGCGGGATTAAATGAGCAGTTCTTC.

The CDR3 loop reads CSASWGRVTYLEQFF. CDR3 sequence (DNA): TGCAGTGCTAGTTGGGGACGGGTTACCTACCTAGAGCAGTTCTTC. V gene TRBV20-1 combines with J gene TRBJ2-1; D tentatively reads TRBD1 or TRBD2 (5 bases each). The CDR3 has 15 residues. The V gene lost 3 bases and the J gene lost 10 bases, with 22 bases spanning the gap. Germline lookup yields CDR1 DFQATT and CDR2 SNEGSKA (reference sequence).